This TCR beta chain originates from a study of T cell repertoires in cytomegalovirus infection. Study context: It was recently identified HLA-C-restricted and well-studied HLA-B-restricted CMV epitopes that the study used. It was the public TCR beta signatures that indicated both CMV infection and matching HLA type. Study results and caveats: Across the ex vivo response, the dominant clonotypes were HLA-C-restricted CMV-specific TCR beta clonotypes.

On this clonotype itself: What it recognizes is unknown.

The CDR3 has 14 amino acids. Germline CDR1 SGHDN, CDR2 FVKESK. Trimming pared 8 bases from V and 2 bases from J, leaving 16 bases between. A single record per CDR3 protein comes from TCRdb applying MiXCR to the reads. The top ten hold around 60% of the sample, which has around 200,000 distinct CDR3 sequences, approximately 38% seen once. V is TRBV14 and J is TRBJ2-7; no firm D call. The sequence was collected from a human donor in good health (CMV status not recorded). Some clones in this sample may be carry-over from other donors' samples. The sequences come from CD8+ T cells from cultured PBMCs, collected from culture after CMV antigen stimulation. The CDR3 protein is CASSTGRGTYEQYF. DNA of the CDR3: TGTGCCAGCTCCACTGGGCGTGGTACCTACGAGCAGTACTTC. The complete variable domain, with remaining parts taken from reference TRBV14 and TRBJ2-7, reads EAGVTQFPSHSVIEKGQTVTLRCDPISGHDNLYWYRRVMGKEIKFLLHFVKESKQDESGMPNNRFLAERTGGTYSTLKVQPAELEDSGVYFCASSTGRGTYEQYFGPGTRLTVT.